Listed here are 17 T cell receptor beta chains from one sample, sequenced in a study of blood T cell repertoires in COVID-19. Libraries were prepared by immunoSEQ multiplex PCR; TCRdb keeps only in-frame clonotypes and omits some of them. The data show 250,000 to 350,000 clones, roughly 86% seen once. Sequenced sample: peripheral blood. These receptors originate from a young woman who had recovered from COVID-19.

This chain joins TRBV6-9 and TRBJ2-7; perhaps TRBD2 as D (6 bases). V was pared by 3 bases and J by 5 bases, with 11 bases between. CDR3 length: 13 amino acids. The germline V gene encodes CDR1 MNHGY and CDR2 SVAAGI. This CDR3 reads CASSYEGGDEQYF. The DNA for the CDR3 is TGTGCCAGCAGTTACGAGGGAGGAGACGAGCAGTACTTC.

This chain links TRBV2 with TRBJ2-1, with 7 bases fitting TRBD2. With V trimmed by 7 bases and J by 0 bases, 3 bases remained unmatched. The germline gives CDR1 SNHLY, CDR2 FYNNEI. The CDR3 has 14 residues. The CDR3 nucleotides are TGTGCCAGCACTCGACTAGCCTCCTACAATGAGCAGTTCTTC. It specifies CASTRLASYNEQFF.

V usage is TRBV14 and J usage is TRBJ2-7; D perhaps matches TRBD2 (7 bases). The CDR3 sequence is 15 residues long. V was clipped by 0 bases and J by 3 bases, with 12 bases between them. Germline loops: CDR1 SGHDN, CDR2 FVKESK. Written as DNA, the CDR3 is TGTGCCAGCAGCCAAGACACGCGGGGGCTCTACGAGCAGTACTTC. Translation gives CASSQDTRGLYEQYF.

CDR3 DNA sequence: TGTGCCAGCAGCCAAGAGTGGTTCGGGACAGGGAGAAAACTGTTTTTT. It is translated as CASSQEWFGTGRKLFF. The chain links TRBV3-1 (or the pseudogene TRBV3-2) to TRBJ1-4; TRBD1 agrees at 9 bases. V trimming: 0 bases; J trimming: 10 bases; junction bases outside the gene matches: 9. The CDR3 spans 16 residues. Germline V gene data show CDR1 as LGHDT and CDR2 as YNNKEL (reference sequence).

This clone was seen once. The chain couples TRBV6-5 to TRBJ2-1, with 10 bases that match TRBD2. The J segment lost 5 bases and the V segment lost 7 bases, leaving 11 bases of the junction unmatched. The length of the CDR3 is 16 residues. Germline lookup yields CDR1 MNHEY and CDR2 SVGAGI. CDR3 nucleotides: TGTGCCAGCACCTACTCGGGGCTAGCGGGAGACAATGAGCAGTTCTTC. The encoded protein is CASTYSGLAGDNEQFF.

V is TRBV5-6 and J is TRBJ2-3; 10 bases fit TRBD2. The germline gives CDR1 SGHDT, CDR2 YYEEEE. V lost 4 bases to trimming and J lost 4 bases; unmatched junction nucleotides: 6. The CDR3 is made up of 15 amino acids. The CDR3 nucleotides are TGTGCCAGCAGCCGAATAGCGGGGGGATCAGATACGCAGTATTTT. Translated, it gives CASSRIAGGSDTQYF.

This sequence joins TRBV2 and TRBJ1-1, with no clear D. The germline V and J ends were trimmed by 5 bases and 4 bases, with 11 bases remaining between them. Germline loops: CDR1 SNHLY, CDR2 FYNNEI. The CDR3 is 13 residues long. CDR3 amino acids: CASSKVEGTEAFF. DNA for the CDR3: TGTGCCAGCAGTAAGGTGGAGGGCACTGAAGCTTTCTTT.

The genes are TRBV2 and TRBJ2-5, with D maybe TRBD1 (5 bases). CDR1 SNHLY and CDR2 FYNNEI come from the germline V gene. V lost 2 bases, J lost 3 bases, and 7 bases lay in between. CDR3 length: 13 residues. DNA of the CDR3: TGTGCCAGCAGTGAAACGACAGAAGAGACCCAGTACTTC. Protein product: CASSETTEETQYF.

Points on this clone: Other DNA sequences in the sample encode the same CDR3. The chain couples TRBV3-1 (or the pseudogene TRBV3-2) to TRBJ2-7, with D maybe TRBD1 (5 bases). Germline CDR1 reads LGHDT; CDR2 reads YNNKEL (reference sequence). The V end lost 2 bases, the J end lost 6 bases, and 8 bases lay between the germline ends. The CDR3 loop spans 12 amino acids. The CDR3 loop reads CASSQSQGEQYF. CDR3 nucleotides: TGTGCCAGCAGCCAATCCCAGGGCGAGCAGTACTTC.

The chain couples TRBV7-6 to TRBJ2-3; D may be TRBD1 (6 bases). Trimming shortened V by 4 bases and J by 2 bases, and 10 bases separated the two germline ends. This CDR3 spans 14 amino acids. CDR1 and CDR2 (germline): SGHVS, FNYEAQ. CDR3 DNA sequence: TGTGCCAGCAGCTCGGGACATAACACAGATACGCAGTATTTT. It encodes CASSSGHNTDTQYF.

The rearrangement links TRBV2 to TRBJ2-3, with D hard to call. Trimming removed 9 bases at V and 0 bases at J, with 13 bases between. The germline V gene has CDR1 SNHLY and CDR2 FYNNEI. The CDR3 consists of 14 residues. Here the CDR3 DNA reads TGTGCCAGGAGGCCCGGGTTCAGCACAGATACGCAGTATTTT. Protein: CARRPGFSTDTQYF.

The chain links TRBV5-1 to TRBJ1-4; D perhaps matches TRBD1 (5 bases). Per the germline V gene, CDR1 is SGHRS and CDR2 is YFSETQ. This CDR3 has 16 amino acids. V gave up 4 bases and J gave up 5 bases, with 18 bases separating them. CDR3 nucleotides: TGCGCCAGCAGCCCGGAAGGGCAGGGCCCCAATGAAAAACTGTTTTTT. It codes for CASSPEGQGPNEKLFF.

This chain links TRBV7-2 with TRBJ1-2, with 7 bases aligning to TRBD1. This CDR3 region has 13 residues. The germline V gene has CDR1 SGHTA and CDR2 FQGNSA. Losses at the gene ends were 6 bases for V and 5 bases for J; bases not matched to a gene: 6. DNA for the CDR3: TGTGCCAGCAGAGGGACAGAAGAATATGGCTACACCTTC. It translates to CASRGTEEYGYTF.

This clone was seen a single time. CDR3 DNA sequence: TGTGCCAGCAGCTACGCGCGAGAACAGGGGCGGGGGGGCAATCAGCCCCAGCATTTT. Translated, it gives CASSYAREQGRGGNQPQHF. The rearrangement joins TRBV7-9 to TRBJ1-5; 7 bases map to TRBD1. The CDR3 totals 19 residues. Germline loops: CDR1 SEHNR, CDR2 FQNEAQ (reference sequence). V lost 4 bases to trimming and J lost 2 bases; unmatched junction nucleotides: 17. Looking up the rest from reference TRBV7-9 and TRBJ1-5 gives the full variable domain: DTGVSQNPRHKITKRGQNVTFRCDPISEHNRLYWYRQTLGQGPEFLTYFQNEAQLEKSRLLSDRFSAERPKGSFSTLEIQRTEQGDSAMYLCASSYAREQGRGGNQPQHFGDGTRLSIL.

V gene TRBV6-2 or TRBV6-3 combines with J gene TRBJ2-7, with D tentatively TRBD1 (6 bases). There are 17 residues in the CDR3. The V end lost 3 bases, the J end lost 3 bases, and 21 bases lay between the germline ends. The germline V gene encodes CDR1 MNHEY and CDR2 SVGEGT. CDR3: CASSYYPDRPPDYEQYF. The CDR3 bases are TGTGCCAGCAGTTATTACCCCGACAGGCCCCCGGACTACGAGCAGTACTTC.

The chain is built from TRBV9 and TRBJ2-7, with D possibly being TRBD2 (6 bases). Germline loops: CDR1 SGDLS, CDR2 YYNGEE. Trimming pared 5 bases from V and 5 bases from J, leaving 11 bases between. The CDR3 runs to 12 residues. The DNA for the CDR3 is TGTGCCAGCAGTACCGGCGGGGACGAGCAGTACTTC. As protein: CASSTGGDEQYF.

Comments on this clone: The sample holds other DNA sequences that translate to the same CDR3. This sequence joins TRBV28 and TRBJ2-3; weak D call: TRBD1 (6 bases). This CDR3 spans 14 amino acids. Germline-derived CDR1 and CDR2 are MDHEN and SYDVKM. V lost 3 bases and J 1 base, leaving 8 bases between the germline ends. DNA of the CDR3: TGTGCCAGCAGTTTGACAGGCCGCACAGATACGCAGTATTTT. It encodes CASSLTGRTDTQYF.